This T cell receptor beta chain derives from a study of CD8 T cells in Susac syndrome (dated by TCRdb to the late 2010s). About the investigation overall: Repertoire sequencing was used to test whether CD8+ T cell activation and differentiation in Susac syndrome was antigen driven. The clonality of the CD8+ T cell repertoire was compared across about a dozen healthy donors, about 14 Susac syndrome patients and around 15 multiple sclerosis patients.

Peripheral blood CD8+ and CD4+ T cells from healthy donors, Susac syndrome patients and multiple sclerosis patients were profiled by high-throughput TCR beta sequencing. The healthy donors served as controls matched for age and sex. Bulk CD8+ and CD4+ T cells were purified magnetically by negative isolation, whereas CD8+ TEMRA cells were enriched by FACS. Blood was drawn into EDTA tubes, processed within 24 hours, and PBMCs were isolated by density gradient centrifugation. PBMCs destined for TCR sequencing were cryopreserved in liquid nitrogen and later thawed in a 37 °C water bath. The sorted or isolated CD4+, CD8+ and CD8+ TEMRA cells reached a purity of at least 90%. Study-wide findings and limitations: The TCR sequencing and HLA analysis was acknowledged to have included a relatively small number of individuals.

RNA was extracted using the RNeasy kit, and roughly 0.5 to 1 microgram was reverse transcribed with random hexamers. The immunoSEQ multiplex PCR assay, covering 54 Vbeta and 13 Jbeta segments, was used to amplify TCR beta CDR3 regions. PCR amplification bias was corrected using a synthetic template baseline for primer optimization and computational correction. The authors' pipeline ran thus. Reads were annotated to V, D and J genes according to IMGT and were analyzed with immunoSEQ Analyzer, with only productive sequences retained. To calculate clonality, Shannon entropy was normalized by log2 of the number of productive unique sequences and then subtracted from one. For each patient and control, public and private clones were evaluated within the 100 most prevalent clones. A clone was defined as Susac-specific if it was absent from the healthy and MS cohorts, from more than 850 published viral clones and from other ImmuneACCESS disease sequences. TCRdb handled the public reads itself, with Q25 trimming in fastp and clone calling in MiXCR, and kept productive beta chains. For every CDR3 protein sequence, its rows merge into one entry that carries the most common genes and DNA. The V and J calls were determined by TCRdb, not by the authors. For this sample there are roughly 80,000 distinct CDR3 sequences; around 94% appear just once. Of the sample, roughly 0.24% is held by the ten largest clones.

This clonotype appeared once. Its antigen remains undetermined. The junction departs from the called germline gene at one end, perhaps through a read error. This TCR was sampled from a human donor in good health. The sequenced material came from CD8+ T cells from PBMCs.

For the CDR3, the sequence is CASSLGEGGVEDF. At the DNA level, the sequence is TGTGCCAGCAGCTTAGGCGAAGGCGGAGTGGAGGATTTT. This chain is built from TRBV7-2 and TRBJ2-3, and TRBD2 may be the D gene, going by 5 matching bases. Inclusive of the bounding cysteine and phenylalanine, the CDR3 is 13 residues long. The read is trimmed to its CDR3 DNA, 39 bases read in frame from base 1. The CDR1 and CDR2 encoded by the germline V gene are SGHTA and FQGNSA. The CDR3, completed at both ends by the reference TRBV7-2 and TRBJ2-3 genes, gives the full variable domain GAGVSQSPSNKVTEKGKDVELRCDPISGHTALYWYRQSLGQGLEFLIYFQGNSAPDKSGLPSDRFSAERTGGSVSTLTIQRTQQEDSAVYLCASSLGEGGVEDFGPGTRLTVL.